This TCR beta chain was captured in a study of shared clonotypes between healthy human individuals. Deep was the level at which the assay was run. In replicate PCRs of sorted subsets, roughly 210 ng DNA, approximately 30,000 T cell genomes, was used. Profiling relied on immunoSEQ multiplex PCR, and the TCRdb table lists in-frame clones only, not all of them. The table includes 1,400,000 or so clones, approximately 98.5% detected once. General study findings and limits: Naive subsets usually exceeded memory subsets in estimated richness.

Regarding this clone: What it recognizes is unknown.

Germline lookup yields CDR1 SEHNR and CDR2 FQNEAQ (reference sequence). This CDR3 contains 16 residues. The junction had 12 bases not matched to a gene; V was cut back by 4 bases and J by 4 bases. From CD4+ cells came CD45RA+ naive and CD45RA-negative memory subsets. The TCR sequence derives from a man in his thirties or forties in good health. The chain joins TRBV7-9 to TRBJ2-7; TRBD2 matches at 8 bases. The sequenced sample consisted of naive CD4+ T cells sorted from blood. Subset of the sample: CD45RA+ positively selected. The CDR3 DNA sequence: TGTGCCAGCAGCTGGGGACTAGATTTTGTCGAATACGAGCAGTACTTC. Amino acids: CASSWGLDFVEYEQYF. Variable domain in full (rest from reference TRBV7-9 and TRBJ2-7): DTGVSQNPRHKITKRGQNVTFRCDPISEHNRLYWYRQTLGQGPEFLTYFQNEAQLEKSRLLSDRFSAERPKGSFSTLEIQRTEQGDSAMYLCASSWGLDFVEYEQYFGPGTRLTVT.